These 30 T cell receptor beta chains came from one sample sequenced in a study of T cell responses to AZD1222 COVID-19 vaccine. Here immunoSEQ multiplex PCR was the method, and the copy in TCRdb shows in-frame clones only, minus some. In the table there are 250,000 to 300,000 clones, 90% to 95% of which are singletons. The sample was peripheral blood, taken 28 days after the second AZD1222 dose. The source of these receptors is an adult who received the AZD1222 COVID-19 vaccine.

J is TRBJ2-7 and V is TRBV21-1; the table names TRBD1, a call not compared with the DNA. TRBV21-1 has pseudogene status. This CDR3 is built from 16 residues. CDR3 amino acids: CASSKGLSGPPYEQYF. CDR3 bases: TGTGCCAGCAGCAAAGGTTTATCAGGGCCCCCCTACGAGCAGTACTTC.

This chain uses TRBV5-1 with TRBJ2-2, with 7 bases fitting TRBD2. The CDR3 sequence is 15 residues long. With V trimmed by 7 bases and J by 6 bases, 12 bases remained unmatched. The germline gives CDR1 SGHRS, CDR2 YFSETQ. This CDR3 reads CASSRGLVGPGELFF. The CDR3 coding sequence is TGCGCCAGCTCTCGTGGACTAGTTGGTCCCGGGGAGCTGTTTTTT.

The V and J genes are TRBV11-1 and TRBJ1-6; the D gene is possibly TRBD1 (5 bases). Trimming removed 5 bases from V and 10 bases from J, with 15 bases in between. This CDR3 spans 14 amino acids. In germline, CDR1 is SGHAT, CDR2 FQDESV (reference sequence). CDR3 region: CASSPGRKESPLHF. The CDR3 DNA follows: TGTGCCAGCAGCCCGGGACGGAAGGAGTCACCCCTCCACTTT.

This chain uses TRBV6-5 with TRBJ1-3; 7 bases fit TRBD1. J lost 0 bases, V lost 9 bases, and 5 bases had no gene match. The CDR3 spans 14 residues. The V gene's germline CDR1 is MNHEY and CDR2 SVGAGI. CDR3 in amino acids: CASRDSFSGNTIYF. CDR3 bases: TGTGCCAGTCGGGACAGTTTCTCTGGAAACACCATATATTTT.

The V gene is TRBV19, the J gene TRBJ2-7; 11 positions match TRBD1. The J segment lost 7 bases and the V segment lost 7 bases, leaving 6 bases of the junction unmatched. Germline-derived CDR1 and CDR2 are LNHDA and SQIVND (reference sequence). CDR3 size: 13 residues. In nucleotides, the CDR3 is TGTGCCAGTACCGGACAGGGGGCGGGTGAGCAGTACTTC. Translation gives CASTGQGAGEQYF.

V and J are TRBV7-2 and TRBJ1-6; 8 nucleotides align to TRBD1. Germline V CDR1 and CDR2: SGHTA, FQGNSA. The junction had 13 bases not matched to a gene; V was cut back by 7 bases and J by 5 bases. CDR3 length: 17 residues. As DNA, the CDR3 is TGTGCCAGCATCCAGGGGGCAGGATCGGGAAATAATTCACCCCTCCACTTT. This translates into CASIQGAGSGNNSPLHF.

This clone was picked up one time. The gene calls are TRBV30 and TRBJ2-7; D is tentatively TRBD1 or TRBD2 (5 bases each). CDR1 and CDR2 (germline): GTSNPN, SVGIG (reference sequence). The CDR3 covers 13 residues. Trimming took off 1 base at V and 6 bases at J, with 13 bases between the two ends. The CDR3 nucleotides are TGTGCCTGGAGTGGGGGACCCTCGGCCGAGCAGTACTTC. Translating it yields CAWSGGPSAEQYF.

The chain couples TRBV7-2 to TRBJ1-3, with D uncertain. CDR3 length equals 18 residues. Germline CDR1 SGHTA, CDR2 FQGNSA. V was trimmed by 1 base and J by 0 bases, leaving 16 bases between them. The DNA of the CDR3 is TGTGCCAGCAGCTTAGAATCTCGTACATTGAGCTCTGGAAACACCATATATTTT. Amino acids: CASSLESRTLSSGNTIYF.

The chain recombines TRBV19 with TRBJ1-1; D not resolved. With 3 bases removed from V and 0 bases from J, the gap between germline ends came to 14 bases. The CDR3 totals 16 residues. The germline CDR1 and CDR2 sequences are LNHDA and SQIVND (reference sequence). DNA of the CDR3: TGTGCCAGTAGTATGCCCCCTTCCCGGATGAACACTGAAGCTTTCTTT. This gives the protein CASSMPPSRMNTEAFF.

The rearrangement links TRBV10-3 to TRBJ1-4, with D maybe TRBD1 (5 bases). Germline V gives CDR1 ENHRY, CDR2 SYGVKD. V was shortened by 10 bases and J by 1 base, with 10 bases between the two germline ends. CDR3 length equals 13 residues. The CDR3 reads CATRQITNEKLFF. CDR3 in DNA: TGTGCCACCCGACAGATAACTAATGAAAAACTGTTTTTT.

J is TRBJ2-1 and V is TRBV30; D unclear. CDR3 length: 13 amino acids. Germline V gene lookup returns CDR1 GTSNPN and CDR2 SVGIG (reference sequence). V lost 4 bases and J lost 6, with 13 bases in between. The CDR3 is CAWTVYRLNEQFF. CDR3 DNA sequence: TGTGCCTGGACCGTTTACCGGCTCAATGAGCAGTTCTTC.

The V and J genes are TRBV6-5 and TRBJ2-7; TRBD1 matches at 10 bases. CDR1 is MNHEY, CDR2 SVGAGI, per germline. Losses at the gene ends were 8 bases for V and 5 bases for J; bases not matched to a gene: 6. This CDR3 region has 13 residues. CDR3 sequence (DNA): TGTGCCAGCTCCGGGACAGGGGCTCACGAGCAGTACTTC. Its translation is CASSGTGAHEQYF.

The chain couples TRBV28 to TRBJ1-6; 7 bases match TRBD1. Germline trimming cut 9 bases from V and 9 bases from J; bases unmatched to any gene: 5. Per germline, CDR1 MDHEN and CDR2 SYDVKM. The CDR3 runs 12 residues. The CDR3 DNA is TGTGCCAGACAGGGGCAGGTTTCACCCCTCCACTTT. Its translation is CARQGQVSPLHF.

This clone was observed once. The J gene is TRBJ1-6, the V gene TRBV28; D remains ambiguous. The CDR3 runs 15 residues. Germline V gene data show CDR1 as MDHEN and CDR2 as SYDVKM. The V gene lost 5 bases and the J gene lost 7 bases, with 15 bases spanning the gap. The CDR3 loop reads CASSLSLGDNSPLHF. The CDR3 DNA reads TGTGCCAGCAGTCTATCGTTGGGTGACAATTCACCCCTCCACTTT.

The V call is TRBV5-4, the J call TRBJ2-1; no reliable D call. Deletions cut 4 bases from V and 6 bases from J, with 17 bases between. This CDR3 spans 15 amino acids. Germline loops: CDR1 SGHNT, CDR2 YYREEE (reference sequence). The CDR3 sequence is CASSPGPEYTNEQFF. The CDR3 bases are TGTGCCAGCAGCCCCGGCCCTGAATACACCAATGAGCAGTTCTTC. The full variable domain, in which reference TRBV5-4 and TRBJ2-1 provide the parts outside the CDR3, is ETGVTQSPTHLIKTRGQQVTLRCSSQSGHNTVSWYQQALGQGPQFIFQYYREEENGRGNFPPRFSGLQFPNYSSELNVNALELDDSALYLCASSPGPEYTNEQFFGPGTRLTVL.

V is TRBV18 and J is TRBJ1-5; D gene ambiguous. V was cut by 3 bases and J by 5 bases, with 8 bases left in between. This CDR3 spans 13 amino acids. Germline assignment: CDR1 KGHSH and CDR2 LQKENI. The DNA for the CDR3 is TGTGCCAGCTCACCTTCCGCAGATCAGCCCCAGCATTTT. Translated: CASSPSADQPQHF.

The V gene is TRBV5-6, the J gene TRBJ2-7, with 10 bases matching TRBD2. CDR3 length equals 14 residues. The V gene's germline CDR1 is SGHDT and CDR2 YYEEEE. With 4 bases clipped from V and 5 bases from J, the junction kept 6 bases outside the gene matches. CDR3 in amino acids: CASSGSSGSHEQYF. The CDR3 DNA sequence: TGTGCCAGCAGCGGATCTAGCGGGAGCCACGAGCAGTACTTC.

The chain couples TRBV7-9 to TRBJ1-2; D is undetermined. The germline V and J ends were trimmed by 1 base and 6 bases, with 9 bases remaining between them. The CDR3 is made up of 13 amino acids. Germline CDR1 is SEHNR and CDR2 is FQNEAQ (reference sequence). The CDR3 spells CASSLVGSNGYTF. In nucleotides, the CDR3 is TGTGCCAGCAGCTTAGTAGGGTCCAATGGCTACACCTTC. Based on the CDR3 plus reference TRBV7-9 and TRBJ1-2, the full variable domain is DTGVSQNPRHKITKRGQNVTFRCDPISEHNRLYWYRQTLGQGPEFLTYFQNEAQLEKSRLLSDRFSAERPKGSFSTLEIQRTEQGDSAMYLCASSLVGSNGYTFGSGTRLTVV.

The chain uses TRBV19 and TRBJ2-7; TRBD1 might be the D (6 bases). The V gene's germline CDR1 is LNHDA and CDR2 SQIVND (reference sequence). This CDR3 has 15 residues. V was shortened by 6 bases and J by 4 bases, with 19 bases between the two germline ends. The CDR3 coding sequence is TGTGCCAGTAGCCTAATGACAGGACCCCGGTACGAGCAGTACTTC. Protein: CASSLMTGPRYEQYF.

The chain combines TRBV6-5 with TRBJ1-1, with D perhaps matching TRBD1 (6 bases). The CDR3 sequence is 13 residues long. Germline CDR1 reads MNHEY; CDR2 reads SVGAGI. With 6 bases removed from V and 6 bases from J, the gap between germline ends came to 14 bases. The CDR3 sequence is CASSQGPWAEAFF. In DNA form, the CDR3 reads TGTGCCAGCAGCCAGGGGCCGTGGGCTGAAGCTTTCTTT.

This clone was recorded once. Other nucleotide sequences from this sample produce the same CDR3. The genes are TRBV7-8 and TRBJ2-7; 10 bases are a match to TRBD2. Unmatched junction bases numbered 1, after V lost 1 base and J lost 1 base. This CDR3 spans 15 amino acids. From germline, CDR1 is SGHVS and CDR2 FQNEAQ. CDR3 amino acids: CASSLEAGGSYEQYF. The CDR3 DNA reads TGTGCCAGCAGCTTAGAAGCGGGAGGGTCCTACGAGCAGTACTTC.

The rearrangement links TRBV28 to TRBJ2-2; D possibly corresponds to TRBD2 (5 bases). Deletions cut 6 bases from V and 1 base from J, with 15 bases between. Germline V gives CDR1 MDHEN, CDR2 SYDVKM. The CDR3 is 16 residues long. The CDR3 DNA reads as TGTGCCAGCAGCCCCCCCGGTCGGGAGAACACCGGGGAGCTGTTTTTT. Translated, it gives CASSPPGRENTGELFF.

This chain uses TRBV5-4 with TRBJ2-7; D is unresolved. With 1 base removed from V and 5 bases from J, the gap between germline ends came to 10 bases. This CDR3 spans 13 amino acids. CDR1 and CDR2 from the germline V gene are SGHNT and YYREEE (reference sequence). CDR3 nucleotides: TGTGCCAGCAGCTTGACGCCACGGGACGAGCAGTACTTC. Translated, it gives CASSLTPRDEQYF.

The CDR3 bases are TGTGCCAGTAGTATCCAGGGGACCTACGAGCAGTACTTC. Translation gives CASSIQGTYEQYF. The rearrangement uses TRBV19 and TRBJ2-7; the D gene is possibly TRBD1 (6 bases). V lost 3 bases and J 2 bases, leaving 8 bases between the germline ends. The germline CDR1 and CDR2 sequences are LNHDA and SQIVND (reference sequence). CDR3 size: 13 residues.

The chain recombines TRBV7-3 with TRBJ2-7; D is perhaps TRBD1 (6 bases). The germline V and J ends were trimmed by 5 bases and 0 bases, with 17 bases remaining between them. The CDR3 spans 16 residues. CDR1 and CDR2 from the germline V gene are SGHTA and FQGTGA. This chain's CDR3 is CASSPTGPSPSYEQYF. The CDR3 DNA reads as TGTGCCAGCAGCCCTACAGGGCCTTCGCCCTCCTACGAGCAGTACTTC.

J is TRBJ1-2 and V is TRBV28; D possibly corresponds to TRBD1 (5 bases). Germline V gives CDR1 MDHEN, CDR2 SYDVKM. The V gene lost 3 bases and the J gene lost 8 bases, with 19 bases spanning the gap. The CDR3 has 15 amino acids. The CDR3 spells CASSLGGMASWGYTF. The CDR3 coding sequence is TGTGCCAGCAGTTTGGGGGGGATGGCGTCGTGGGGCTACACCTTC.

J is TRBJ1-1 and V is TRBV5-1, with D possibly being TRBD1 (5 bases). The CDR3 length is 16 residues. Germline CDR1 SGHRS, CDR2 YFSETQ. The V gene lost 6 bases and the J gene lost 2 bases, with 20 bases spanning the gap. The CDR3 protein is CASTRRGTGVNTEAFF. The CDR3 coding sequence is TGCGCCAGCACGCGTCGCGGGACGGGGGTAAACACTGAAGCTTTCTTT.

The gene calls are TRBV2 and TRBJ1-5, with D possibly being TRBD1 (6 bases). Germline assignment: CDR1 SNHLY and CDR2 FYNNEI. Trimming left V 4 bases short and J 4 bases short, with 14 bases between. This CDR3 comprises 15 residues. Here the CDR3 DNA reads TGTGCCAGCAGTGCTGGACAGAGTCCTAATCAGCCCCAGCATTTT. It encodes CASSAGQSPNQPQHF.

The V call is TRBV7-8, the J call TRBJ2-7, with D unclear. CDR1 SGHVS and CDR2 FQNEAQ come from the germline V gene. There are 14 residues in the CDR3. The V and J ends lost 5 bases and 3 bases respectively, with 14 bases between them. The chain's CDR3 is CASSREAGFYEQYF. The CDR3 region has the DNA TGTGCCAGCAGCCGAGAGGCCGGGTTCTACGAGCAGTACTTC.

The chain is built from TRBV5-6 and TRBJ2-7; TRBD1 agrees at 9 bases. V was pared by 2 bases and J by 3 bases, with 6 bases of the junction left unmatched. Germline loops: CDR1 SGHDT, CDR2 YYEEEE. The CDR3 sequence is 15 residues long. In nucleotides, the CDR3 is TGTGCCAGCAGCTTCCTCGGGACAGGGATCTACGAGCAGTACTTC. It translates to CASSFLGTGIYEQYF.